A single sample gave rise to the 16 T cell receptor beta chains below, sequenced in a study of T cell changes during pregnancy in multiple sclerosis. The repertoire was sequenced with immunoSEQ multiplex PCR; TCRdb's copy has only in-frame clones and lacks some. The sample gives 80,000 or so clones, 85% to 95% of which show up once; around 0.91% is in the top ten. The sample consisted of peripheral blood, taken in the second trimester of pregnancy. Receptors originate from a female donor in good health, enrolled as a control in a pregnancy study.

This chain links TRBV6-5 with TRBJ1-6, with a possible D match to TRBD1 (5 bases). The CDR3 covers 14 residues. Germline values: CDR1 MNHEY, CDR2 SVGAGI. Trimming took 7 bases from V and 10 from J, leaving 17 bases between them. The CDR3 is CASNDWQGNSPLHF. Here the CDR3 DNA reads TGTGCCAGCAATGATTGGCAGGGCAACTCACCCCTCCACTTT.

V usage is TRBV2 and J usage is TRBJ2-2; tentative D call: TRBD1 (5 bases). Germline assignment: CDR1 SNHLY and CDR2 FYNNEI. This CDR3 is built from 15 residues. The V end lost 7 bases, the J end lost 2 bases, and 14 bases lay between the germline ends. The CDR3 DNA reads TGTGCCAGCACCCGAATTGGGGCCAACACCGGGGAGCTGTTTTTT. This encodes CASTRIGANTGELFF.

V and J are TRBV29-1 and TRBJ2-3, with TRBD2 as a possible D gene (6 bases). The CDR3 loop spans 13 amino acids. Trimming took off 3 bases at V and 3 bases at J, with 10 bases between the two ends. Germline V lookup: CDR1 SQVTM, CDR2 ANQGSEA. The CDR3 bases are TGCAGCGTTGAGCGGGATCAAACAGATACGCAGTATTTT. Translating it yields CSVERDQTDTQYF.

The gene calls are TRBV5-1 and TRBJ1-1; D remains ambiguous. Germline loops: CDR1 SGHRS, CDR2 YFSETQ. The CDR3 has 13 amino acids. Trimming removed 7 bases at V and 5 bases at J, with 15 bases between. CDR3 region: CASQRDMRTEAFF. The CDR3 nucleotides are TGCGCCAGCCAAAGAGATATGAGGACTGAAGCTTTCTTT.

The rearrangement joins TRBV7-2 to TRBJ1-3, with D hard to call. Germline CDR1 and CDR2: SGHTA and FQGNSA. This CDR3 comprises 16 residues. Trimming left V 2 bases short and J 4 bases short, with 15 bases between. The CDR3 sequence: CASSLSPGISGNTIYF. CDR3 sequence (DNA): TGTGCCAGCAGCTTAAGCCCGGGAATAAGCGGAAACACCATATATTTT.

V usage is TRBV6-4 and J usage is TRBJ2-3; 9 nucleotides align to TRBD1. V was pared by 0 bases and J by 5 bases, with 0 bases of the junction left unmatched. The CDR3 sequence is 14 residues long. Per the germline V gene, CDR1 is MRHNA and CDR2 is SNTAGT. The chain's CDR3 is CASSDSTGGDTQYF. CDR3 bases: TGTGCCAGCAGTGACTCGACAGGGGGAGATACGCAGTATTTT.

This chain uses TRBV5-5 with TRBJ1-5, with D unresolved. The CDR3 sequence is 14 residues long. Trimming left V 0 bases short and J 2 bases short, with 6 bases between. The germline gives CDR1 SGHKS, CDR2 YYEKEE (reference sequence). The CDR3 region is CASSLVGGNQPQHF. The CDR3 DNA reads TGTGCCAGCAGCTTGGTGGGAGGCAATCAGCCCCAGCATTTT.

This rearrangement joins TRBV19 to TRBJ2-1; the D gene is possibly TRBD2 (6 bases). Between the trimmed V and J ends, which lost 5 bases and 6 bases, there was a span of 14 bases. Germline V gene lookup returns CDR1 LNHDA and CDR2 SQIVND (reference sequence). The CDR3 has 14 amino acids. The CDR3 is CASSAARDFNEQFF. CDR3 in DNA: TGTGCCAGTAGTGCAGCGAGGGACTTCAATGAGCAGTTCTTC.

The rearrangement uses TRBV28 and TRBJ2-7; D is perhaps TRBD1 (5 bases). This CDR3 spans 15 amino acids. Trimming cost V 3 bases and J 4 bases, with 16 bases left between them. Germline lookup yields CDR1 MDHEN and CDR2 SYDVKM. The CDR3 is CASSFGHVFPYEQYF. DNA of the CDR3: TGTGCCAGCAGTTTCGGACATGTCTTTCCTTACGAGCAGTACTTC.

The rearrangement links TRBV28 to TRBJ1-2; TRBD1 matches 9 bases. There are 15 residues in the CDR3. CDR1 is MDHEN and CDR2 is SYDVKM in the germline V gene. Trimming at V came to 4 bases and at J to 2 bases, leaving 5 bases not matched to a gene. CDR3 coding DNA: TGTGCCAGCAGTTCCTACAGGGGGCGGAACTATGGCTACACCTTC. Its translation: CASSSYRGRNYGYTF.

The rearrangement uses TRBV11-2 and TRBJ2-3; TRBD2 matches at 8 bases. This CDR3 has 19 residues. Trimming removed 4 bases from V and 0 bases from J; junction bases left unmatched: 15. Germline assignment: CDR1 SGHAT and CDR2 FQNNGV. CDR3 DNA sequence: TGTGCCAGCAGCTCCCGGTATGGAGCGGGGGCATTTAGCACAGATACGCAGTATTTT. Protein product: CASSSRYGAGAFSTDTQYF.

The chain uses TRBV4-1 and TRBJ2-7; 9 bases line up with TRBD1. CDR3 size: 15 residues. Germline values: CDR1 MGHRA, CDR2 YSYEKL. J gave up 1 base and V 4 bases, and 5 bases lay outside the gene matches. As DNA, the CDR3 is TGCGCCAGCAGCCCGGGGACAGGGAGTTCCTACGAGCAGTACTTC. It yields the protein CASSPGTGSSYEQYF.

The V call is TRBV5-4, the J call TRBJ2-7, with TRBD1 matching over 7 bases. From germline, CDR1 is SGHNT and CDR2 YYREEE (reference sequence). Trimming cost V 2 bases and J 4 bases; bases outside gene matches: 9. There are 15 residues in the CDR3. CDR3 residues: CASSLRGRGVYEQYF. In DNA, the CDR3 is TGTGCCAGCAGCTTAAGGGGGCGAGGGGTTTACGAGCAGTACTTC.

This clone appeared a single time. The chain is built from TRBV27 and TRBJ1-6, with TRBD1 identical over 7 bases. The CDR3 consists of 15 residues. Germline V gene sequence: CDR1 MNHEY, CDR2 SMNVEV (reference sequence). With 7 bases clipped from V and 10 bases from J, the junction kept 13 bases outside the gene matches. The CDR3 DNA follows: TGTGCCAGCACCGATCGGGAGGGGGCGAGCTCACCCCTCCACTTT. Protein sequence: CASTDREGASSPLHF.

This chain joins TRBV5-1 and TRBJ2-2, with 8 bases aligning to TRBD1. V dropped 4 bases and J dropped 1; count of bases not matched to a gene: 12. CDR1 and CDR2 from the germline V gene are SGHRS and YFSETQ. The CDR3 extends over 18 amino acids. The CDR3: CASSLGTGDAWNTGELFF. In DNA form, the CDR3 reads TGCGCCAGCAGCCTTGGGACAGGCGACGCTTGGAACACCGGGGAGCTGTTTTTT.

The V and J genes are TRBV5-5 and TRBJ2-2; the match to TRBD1 covers 10 bases. CDR1 SGHKS and CDR2 YYEKEE come from the germline V gene (reference sequence). The CDR3 spans 14 residues. The junction had 5 bases not matched to a gene; V was cut back by 8 bases and J by 4 bases. Here the CDR3 DNA reads TGTGCCAGTCGACAGGGGGCGCCCACCGGGGAGCTGTTTTTT. Protein product: CASRQGAPTGELFF. The full variable domain, its missing parts supplied by reference TRBV5-5 and TRBJ2-2, is DAGVTQSPTHLIKTRGQQVTLRCSPISGHKSVSWYQQVLGQGPQFIFQYYEKEERGRGNFPDRFSARQFPNYSSELNVNALLLGDSALYLCASRQGAPTGELFFGEGSRLTVL.